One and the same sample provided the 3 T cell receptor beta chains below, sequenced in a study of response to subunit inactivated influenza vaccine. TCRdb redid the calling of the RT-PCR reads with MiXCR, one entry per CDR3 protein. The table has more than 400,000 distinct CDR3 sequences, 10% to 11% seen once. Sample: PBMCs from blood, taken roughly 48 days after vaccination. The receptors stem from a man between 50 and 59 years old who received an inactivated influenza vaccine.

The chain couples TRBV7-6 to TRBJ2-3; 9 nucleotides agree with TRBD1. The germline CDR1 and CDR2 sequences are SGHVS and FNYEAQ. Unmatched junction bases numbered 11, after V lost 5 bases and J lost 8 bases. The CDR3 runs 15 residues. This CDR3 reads CASSATGGRAVTQYF. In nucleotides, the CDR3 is TGTGCCAGCAGCGCGACAGGGGGGCGAGCGGTTACGCAGTATTTT.

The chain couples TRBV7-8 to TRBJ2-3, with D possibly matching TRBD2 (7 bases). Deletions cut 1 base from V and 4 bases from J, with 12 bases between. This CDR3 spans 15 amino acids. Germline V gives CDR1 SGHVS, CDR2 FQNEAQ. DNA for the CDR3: TGTGCCAGCAGCTTAGGGGGGGGCTCCGCAGATACGCAGTATTTT. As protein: CASSLGGGSADTQYF.

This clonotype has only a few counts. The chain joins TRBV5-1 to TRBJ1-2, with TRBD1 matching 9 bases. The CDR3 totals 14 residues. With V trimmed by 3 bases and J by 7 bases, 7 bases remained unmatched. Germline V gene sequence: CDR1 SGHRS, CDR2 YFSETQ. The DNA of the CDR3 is TGCGCCAGCAGCTATACAGGGGGCGCAGGTGGCTACACCTTC. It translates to CASSYTGGAGGYTF.